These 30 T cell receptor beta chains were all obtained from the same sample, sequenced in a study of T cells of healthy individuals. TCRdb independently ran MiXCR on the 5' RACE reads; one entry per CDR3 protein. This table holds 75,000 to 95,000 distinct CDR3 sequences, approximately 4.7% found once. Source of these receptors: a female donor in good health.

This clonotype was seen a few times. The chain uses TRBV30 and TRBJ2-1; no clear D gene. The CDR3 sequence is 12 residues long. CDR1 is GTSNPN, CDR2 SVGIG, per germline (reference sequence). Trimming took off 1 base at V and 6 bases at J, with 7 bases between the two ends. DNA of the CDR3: TGTGCCTGGAGTGGCGGTCTCAATGAGCAGTTCTTC. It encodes CAWSGGLNEQFF.

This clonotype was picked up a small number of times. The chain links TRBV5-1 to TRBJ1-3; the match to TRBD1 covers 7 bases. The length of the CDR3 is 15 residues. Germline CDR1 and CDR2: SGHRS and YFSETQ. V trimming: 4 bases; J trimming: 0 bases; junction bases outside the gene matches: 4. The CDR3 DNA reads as TGCGCCAGCAGCCGGGACAGCAACTCTGGAAACACCATATATTTT. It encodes CASSRDSNSGNTIYF. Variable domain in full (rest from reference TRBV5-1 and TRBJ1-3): KAGVTQTPRYLIKTRGQQVTLSCSPISGHRSVSWYQQTPGQGLQFLFEYFSETQRNKGNFPGRFSGRQFSNSRSEMNVSTLELGDSALYLCASSRDSNSGNTIYFGEGSWLTVV.

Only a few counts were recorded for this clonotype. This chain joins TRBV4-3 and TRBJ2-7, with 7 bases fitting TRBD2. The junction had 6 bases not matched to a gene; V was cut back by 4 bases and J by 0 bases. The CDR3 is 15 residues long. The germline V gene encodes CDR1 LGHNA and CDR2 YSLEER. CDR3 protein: CASSLEGGSSYEQYF. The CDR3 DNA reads TGCGCCAGCAGCCTTGAAGGCGGGAGCTCCTACGAGCAGTACTTC.

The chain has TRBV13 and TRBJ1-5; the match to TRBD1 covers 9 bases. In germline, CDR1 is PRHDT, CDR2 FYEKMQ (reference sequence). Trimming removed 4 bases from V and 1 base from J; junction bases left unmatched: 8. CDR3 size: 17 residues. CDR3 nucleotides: TGTGCCAGCAGCTACACGTCCGGGACAGGGAGCAATCAGCCCCAGCATTTT. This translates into CASSYTSGTGSNQPQHF.

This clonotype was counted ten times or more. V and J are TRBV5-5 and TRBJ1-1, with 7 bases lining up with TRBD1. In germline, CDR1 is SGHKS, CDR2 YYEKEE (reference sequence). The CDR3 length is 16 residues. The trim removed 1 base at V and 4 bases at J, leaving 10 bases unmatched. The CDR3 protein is CASSLTTGFGGTEAFF. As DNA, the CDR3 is TGTGCCAGCAGCTTGACGACAGGGTTCGGAGGCACTGAAGCTTTCTTT.

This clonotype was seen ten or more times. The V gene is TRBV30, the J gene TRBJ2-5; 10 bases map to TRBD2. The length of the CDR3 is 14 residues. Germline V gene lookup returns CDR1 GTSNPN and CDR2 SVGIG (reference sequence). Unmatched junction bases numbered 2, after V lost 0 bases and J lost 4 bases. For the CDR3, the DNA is TGTGCCTGGAGTGTTGGGACTAGCGCAGAGACCCAGTACTTC. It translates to CAWSVGTSAETQYF.

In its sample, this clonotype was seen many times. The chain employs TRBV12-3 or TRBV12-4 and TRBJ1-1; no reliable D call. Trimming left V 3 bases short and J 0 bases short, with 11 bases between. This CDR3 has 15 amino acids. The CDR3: CASSFEAAVNTEAFF. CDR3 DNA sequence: TGTGCCAGCAGTTTTGAGGCCGCGGTGAACACTGAAGCTTTCTTT.

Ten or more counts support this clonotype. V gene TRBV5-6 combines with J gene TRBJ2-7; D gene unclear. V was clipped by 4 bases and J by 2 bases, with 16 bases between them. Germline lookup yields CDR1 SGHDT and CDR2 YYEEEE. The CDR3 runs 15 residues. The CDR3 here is CASSPFLTDPYEQYF. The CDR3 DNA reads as TGTGCCAGCAGCCCTTTCCTAACGGATCCCTACGAGCAGTACTTC.

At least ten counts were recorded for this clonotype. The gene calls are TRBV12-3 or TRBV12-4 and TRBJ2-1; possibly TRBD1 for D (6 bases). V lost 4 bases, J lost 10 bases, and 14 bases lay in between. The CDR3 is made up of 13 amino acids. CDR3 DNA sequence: TGTGCCAGCAGTTCCCAGGGGAAGGGGGAGCAGTTCTTC. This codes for CASSSQGKGEQFF.

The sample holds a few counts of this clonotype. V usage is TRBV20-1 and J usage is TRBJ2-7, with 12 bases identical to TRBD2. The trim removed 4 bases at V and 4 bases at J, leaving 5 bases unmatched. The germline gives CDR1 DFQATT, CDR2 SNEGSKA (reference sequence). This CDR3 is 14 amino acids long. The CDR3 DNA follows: TGCAGTGCTATGACTAGCGGGAGTGTATACGAGCAGTACTTC. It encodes CSAMTSGSVYEQYF.

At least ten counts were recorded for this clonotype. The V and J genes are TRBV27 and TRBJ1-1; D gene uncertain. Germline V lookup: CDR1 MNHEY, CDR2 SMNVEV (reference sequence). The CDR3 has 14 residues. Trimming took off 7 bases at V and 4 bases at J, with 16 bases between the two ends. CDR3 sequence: CASTTSGRITEAFF. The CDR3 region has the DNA TGTGCCAGCACTACCTCTGGGCGGATCACTGAAGCTTTCTTT.

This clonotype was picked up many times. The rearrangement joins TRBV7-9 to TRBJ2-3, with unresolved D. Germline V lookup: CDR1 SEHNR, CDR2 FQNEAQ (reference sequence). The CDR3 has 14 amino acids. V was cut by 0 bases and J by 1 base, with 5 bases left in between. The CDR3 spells CASSLARRTDTQYF. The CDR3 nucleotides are TGTGCCAGCAGCTTAGCCAGGCGCACAGATACGCAGTATTTT.

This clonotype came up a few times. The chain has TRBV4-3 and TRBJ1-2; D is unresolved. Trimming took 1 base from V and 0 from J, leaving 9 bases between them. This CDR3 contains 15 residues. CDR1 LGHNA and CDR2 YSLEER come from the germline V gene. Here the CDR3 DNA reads TGCGCCAGCAGCCAAGCCGCCAGCGCTAACTATGGCTACACCTTC. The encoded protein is CASSQAASANYGYTF.

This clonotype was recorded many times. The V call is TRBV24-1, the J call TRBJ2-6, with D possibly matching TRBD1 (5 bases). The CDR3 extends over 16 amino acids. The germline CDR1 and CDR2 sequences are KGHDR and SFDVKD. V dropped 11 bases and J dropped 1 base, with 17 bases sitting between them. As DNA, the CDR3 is TGTGCCATTTCCACCGCAGGGCGGTCTGGGGCCAACGTCCTGACTTTC. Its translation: CAISTAGRSGANVLTF.

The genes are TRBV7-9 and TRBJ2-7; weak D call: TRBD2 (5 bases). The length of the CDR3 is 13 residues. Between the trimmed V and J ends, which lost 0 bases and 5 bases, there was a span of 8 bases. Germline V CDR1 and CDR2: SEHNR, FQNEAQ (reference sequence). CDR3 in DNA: TGTGCCAGCAGCTTAGCGCCGGGGAACGAGCAGTACTTC. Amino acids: CASSLAPGNEQYF.

CDR3 amino acids: CASSQGIRLAGSKGLNYGEQYF. CDR3 nucleotides: TGCGCCAGCAGCCAAGGTATAAGACTAGCGGGGTCGAAGGGGCTTAATTACGGCGAGCAGTACTTC. The chain employs TRBV4-3 and TRBJ2-7, with 11 nucleotides matching TRBD2. The germline gives CDR1 LGHNA, CDR2 YSLEER. J gave up 6 bases and V 1 base, and 26 bases lay outside the gene matches. This CDR3 comprises 22 residues.

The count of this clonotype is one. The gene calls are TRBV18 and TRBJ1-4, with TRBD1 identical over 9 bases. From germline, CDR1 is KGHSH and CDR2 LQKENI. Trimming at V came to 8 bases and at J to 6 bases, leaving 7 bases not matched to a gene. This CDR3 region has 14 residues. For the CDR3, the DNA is TGTGCCAGCGTCAAGACAGGGGGGGATGAAAAACTGTTTTTT. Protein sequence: CASVKTGGDEKLFF.

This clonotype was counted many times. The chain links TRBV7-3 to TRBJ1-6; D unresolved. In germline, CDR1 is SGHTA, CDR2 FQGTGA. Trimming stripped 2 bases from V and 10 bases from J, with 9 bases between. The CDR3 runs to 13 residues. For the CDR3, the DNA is TGTGCCAGCAGCTTACGAAGGGTGTCACCCCTCCACTTT. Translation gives CASSLRRVSPLHF. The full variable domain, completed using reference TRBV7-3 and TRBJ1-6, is GAGVSQTPSNKVTEKGKYVELRCDPISGHTALYWYRQSLGQGPEFLIYFQGTGAADDSGLPNDRFFAVRPEGSVSTLKIQRTERGDSAVYLCASSLRRVSPLHFGNGTRLTVT.

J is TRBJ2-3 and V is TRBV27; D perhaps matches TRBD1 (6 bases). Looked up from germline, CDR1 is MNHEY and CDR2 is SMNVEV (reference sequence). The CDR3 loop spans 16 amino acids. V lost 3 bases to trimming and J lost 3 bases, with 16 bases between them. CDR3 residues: CASSFRPLQGTDTQYF. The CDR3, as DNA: TGTGCCAGCAGTTTCCGACCATTGCAGGGGACAGATACGCAGTATTTT.

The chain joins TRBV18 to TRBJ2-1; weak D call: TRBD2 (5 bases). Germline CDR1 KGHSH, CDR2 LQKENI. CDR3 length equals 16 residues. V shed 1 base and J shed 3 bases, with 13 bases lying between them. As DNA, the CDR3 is TGTGCCAGCTCACCACGTATTGAGGGTTTCTACAATGAGCAGTTCTTC. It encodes CASSPRIEGFYNEQFF.

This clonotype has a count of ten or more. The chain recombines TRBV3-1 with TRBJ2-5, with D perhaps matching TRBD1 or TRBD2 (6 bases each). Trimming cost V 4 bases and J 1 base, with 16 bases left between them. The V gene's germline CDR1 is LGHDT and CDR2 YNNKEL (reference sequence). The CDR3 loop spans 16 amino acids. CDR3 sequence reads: CASSRGDITSQETQYF. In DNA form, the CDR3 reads TGTGCCAGCAGCCGGGGGGACATTACATCCCAAGAGACCCAGTACTTC.

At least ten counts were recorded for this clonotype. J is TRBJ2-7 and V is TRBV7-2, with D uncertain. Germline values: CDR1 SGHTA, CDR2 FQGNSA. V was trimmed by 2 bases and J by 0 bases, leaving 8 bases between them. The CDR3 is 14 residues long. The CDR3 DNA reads TGTGCCAGCAGCTTAAAGGGCAGCTCCTACGAGCAGTACTTC. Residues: CASSLKGSSYEQYF.

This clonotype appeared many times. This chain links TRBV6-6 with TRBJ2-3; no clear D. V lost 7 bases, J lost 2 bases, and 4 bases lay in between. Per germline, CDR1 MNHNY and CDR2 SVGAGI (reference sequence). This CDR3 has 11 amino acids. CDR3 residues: CASTATDTQYF. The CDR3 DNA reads TGTGCCAGCACGGCCACAGATACGCAGTATTTT.

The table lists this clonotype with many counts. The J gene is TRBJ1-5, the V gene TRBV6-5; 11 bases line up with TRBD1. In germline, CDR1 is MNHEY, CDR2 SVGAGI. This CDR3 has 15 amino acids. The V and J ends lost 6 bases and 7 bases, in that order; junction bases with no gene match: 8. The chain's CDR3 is CASSPGQGGSQPQHF. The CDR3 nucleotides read TGTGCCAGCAGCCCGGGACAGGGGGGATCGCAGCCCCAGCATTTT.

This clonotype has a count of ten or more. In nucleotides, the CDR3 is TGTGCCAGCAGCGTAGGGGACTTCAGCACAGATACGCAGTATTTT. Translating gives CASSVGDFSTDTQYF. The V call is TRBV9, the J call TRBJ2-3; perhaps TRBD2 as D (6 bases). The CDR3 is 15 residues long. Germline V gene sequence: CDR1 SGDLS, CDR2 YYNGEE. V was clipped by 0 bases and J by 0 bases, with 8 bases between them.

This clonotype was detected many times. The CDR3 DNA reads as TGTGCCAGCCATCAGCGGGAGCCCCACGAGCAGTACTTC. It specifies CASHQREPHEQYF. J is TRBJ2-7 and V is TRBV28, with 8 bases matching TRBD2. The CDR3 has 13 amino acids. Losses at the gene ends were 8 bases for V and 5 bases for J; bases not matched to a gene: 8. CDR1 is MDHEN and CDR2 is SYDVKM in the germline V gene.

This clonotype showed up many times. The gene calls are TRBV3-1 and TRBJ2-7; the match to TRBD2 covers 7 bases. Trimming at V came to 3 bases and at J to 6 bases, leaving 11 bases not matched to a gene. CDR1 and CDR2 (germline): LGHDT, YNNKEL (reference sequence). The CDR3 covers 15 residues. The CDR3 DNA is TGTGCCAGCAGCCACCTCTGGGCGGGAGAAGGCGAGCAGTACTTC. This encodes CASSHLWAGEGEQYF.

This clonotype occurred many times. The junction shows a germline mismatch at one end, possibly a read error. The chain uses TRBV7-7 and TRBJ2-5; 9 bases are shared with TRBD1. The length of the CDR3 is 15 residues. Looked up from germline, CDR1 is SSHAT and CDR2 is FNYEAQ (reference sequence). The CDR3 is CASSPTGGLRETQYF. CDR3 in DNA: TGTGCTAGCAGCCCCACAGGGGGCTTGAGAGAGACCCAGTACTTC.

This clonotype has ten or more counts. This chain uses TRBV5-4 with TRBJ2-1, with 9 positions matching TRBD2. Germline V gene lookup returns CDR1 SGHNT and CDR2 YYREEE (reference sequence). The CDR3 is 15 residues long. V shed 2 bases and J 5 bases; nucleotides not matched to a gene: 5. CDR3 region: CASSLPGLANNEQFF. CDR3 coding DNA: TGTGCCAGCAGCTTACCGGGACTAGCTAACAATGAGCAGTTCTTC. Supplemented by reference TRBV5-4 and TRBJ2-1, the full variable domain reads ETGVTQSPTHLIKTRGQQVTLRCSSQSGHNTVSWYQQALGQGPQFIFQYYREEENGRGNFPPRFSGLQFPNYSSELNVNALELDDSALYLCASSLPGLANNEQFFGPGTRLTVL.

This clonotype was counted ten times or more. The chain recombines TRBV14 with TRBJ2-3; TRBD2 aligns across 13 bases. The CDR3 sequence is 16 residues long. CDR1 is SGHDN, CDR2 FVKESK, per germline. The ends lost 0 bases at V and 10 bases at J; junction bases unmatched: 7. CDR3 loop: CASSQDRGLAGDPQYF. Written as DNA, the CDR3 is TGTGCCAGCAGCCAAGATCGCGGACTAGCGGGAGACCCGCAGTATTTT. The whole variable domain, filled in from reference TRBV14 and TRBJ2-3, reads EAGVTQFPSHSVIEKGQTVTLRCDPISGHDNLYWYRRVMGKEIKFLLHFVKESKQDESGMPNNRFLAERTGGTYSTLKVQPAELEDSGVYFCASSQDRGLAGDPQYFGPGTRLTVL.